One and the same sample provided the 8 T cell receptor beta chains below, sequenced in a study of T cell repertoires in cytomegalovirus infection. TCRdb reprocessed the reads with MiXCR, giving one entry per CDR3 protein. This sample has roughly 140,000 distinct CDR3 sequences, with 23% found just once. Material: PBMCs. The receptors here all came from a human donor in good health (CMV status not recorded). Some clones in this sample may be carry-over from other donors' samples.

J is TRBJ1-1 and V is TRBV3-1; the D gene is possibly TRBD1 (5 bases). Trimming removed 1 base from V and 0 bases from J, with 21 bases in between. Germline loops: CDR1 LGHDT, CDR2 YNNKEL (reference sequence). The CDR3 has 19 amino acids. The CDR3 sequence is CASSQVPPGMGTMNTEAFF. DNA of the CDR3: TGTGCCAGCAGCCAAGTTCCCCCCGGCATGGGGACGATGAACACTGAAGCTTTCTTT.

About this clonotype itself: A much larger clone sits a single nucleotide away, making a read error possible. The chain combines TRBV2 with TRBJ1-3, with D uncertain. In germline, CDR1 is SNHLY, CDR2 FYNNEI. The CDR3 loop spans 15 amino acids. V was shortened by 1 base and J by 3 bases, with 10 bases between the two germline ends. This CDR3 is CASSEGQFYGNTIYF. DNA for the CDR3: TGTGCCAGCAGTGAAGGGCAATTCTATGGAAACACCATATATTTT.

V and J are TRBV5-6 and TRBJ2-1; the D is unclear. The CDR3 runs 16 residues. Between the trimmed V and J ends, which lost 4 bases and 1 base, there was a span of 15 bases. Germline loops: CDR1 SGHDT, CDR2 YYEEEE. CDR3 sequence (DNA): TGTGCCAGCAGCGTCCTCGGGTCGCCATCCTACAATGAGCAGTTCTTC. It yields the protein CASSVLGSPSYNEQFF.

V and J are TRBV2 and TRBJ1-4; D might be TRBD1 (6 bases). With 4 bases removed from V and 5 bases from J, the gap between germline ends came to 11 bases. In germline, CDR1 is SNHLY, CDR2 FYNNEI. The CDR3 has 14 residues. The CDR3 loop is CASSVGRGNEKLFF. For the CDR3, the DNA is TGTGCCAGCAGTGTTGGTAGGGGGAATGAAAAACTGTTTTTT. Full variable domain (remainder filled in from reference TRBV2 and TRBJ1-4): EPEVTQTPSHQVTQMGQEVILRCVPISNHLYFYWYRQILGQKVEFLVSFYNNEISEKSEIFDDQFSVERPDGSNFTLKIRSTKLEDSAMYFCASSVGRGNEKLFFGSGTQLSVL.

The sample holds a few counts of this clonotype. The chain uses TRBV7-2 and TRBJ2-1; the match to TRBD2 covers 16 bases. Losses at the gene ends were 6 bases for V and 7 bases for J; bases not matched to a gene: 3. Germline V CDR1 and CDR2: SGHTA, FQGNSA. This CDR3 spans 15 amino acids. CDR3 in DNA: TGTGCCAGCAGTCGGGGACTAGCGGGGGGGAATGAGCAGTTCTTC. Translated: CASSRGLAGGNEQFF.

A few counts support this clonotype. J is TRBJ2-7 and V is TRBV5-4; TRBD2 aligns across 13 bases. With V trimmed by 2 bases and J by 7 bases, 3 bases remained unmatched. There are 14 residues in the CDR3. Germline V gene data show CDR1 as SGHNT and CDR2 as YYREEE (reference sequence). CDR3 loop: CASSLGGLAGEQYF. CDR3 in DNA: TGTGCCAGCAGCTTAGGGGGACTAGCGGGAGAGCAGTACTTC. The full variable domain, with the rest looked up from reference TRBV5-4 and TRBJ2-7, is ETGVTQSPTHLIKTRGQQVTLRCSSQSGHNTVSWYQQALGQGPQFIFQYYREEENGRGNFPPRFSGLQFPNYSSELNVNALELDDSALYLCASSLGGLAGEQYFGPGTRLTVT.

In this sample, this clonotype turned up many times. The chain has TRBV6-6 and TRBJ2-5; tentatively, D is TRBD1 or TRBD2 (5 bases each). The V end lost 2 bases, the J end lost 1 base, and 8 bases lay between the germline ends. CDR3 size: 14 residues. Germline assignment: CDR1 MNHNY and CDR2 SVGAGI (reference sequence). CDR3 amino acids: CASSYGTAQETQYF. CDR3 in DNA: TGTGCCAGCAGTTACGGGACGGCCCAAGAGACCCAGTACTTC.

CDR3 protein: CASNGETRGGGYTF. Written as DNA, the CDR3 is TGTGCCAGCAACGGGGAAACGAGGGGCGGGGGCTACACCTTC. The chain links TRBV4-2 to TRBJ1-2, with TRBD1 as a possible D gene (5 bases). Trimming stripped 7 bases from V and 8 bases from J, with 20 bases between. Germline V lookup: CDR1 LGHNA, CDR2 YNFKEQ. This CDR3 has 14 residues.